One sample yielded the 21 T cell receptor beta chains listed below, sequenced in a study of OX40 agonist ivuxolimab in advanced cancers. This table comes from immunoSEQ multiplex PCR, and its TCRdb copy is limited to in-frame clones, with some not included. The sample contains over 50,000 clones, roughly 84% of which appear only once. This sample comprised CD4+ or CD8+ T cells sorted from blood, obtained in a trial of the OX40 agonist ivuxolimab. Receptors originate from an adult with an advanced solid tumor such as melanoma, head and neck, liver or kidney cancer.

The chain couples TRBV5-1 to TRBJ2-7, with a possible D match to TRBD2 (6 bases). The V end lost 5 bases, the J end lost 2 bases, and 8 bases lay between the germline ends. CDR3 size: 12 residues. The germline gives CDR1 SGHRS, CDR2 YFSETQ. CDR3 nucleotides: TGCGCCAGCAGTTGGGGGGCCTACGAGCAGTACTTC. Its translation is CASSWGAYEQYF.

This sequence joins TRBV2 and TRBJ2-5; D is perhaps TRBD2 (6 bases). This CDR3 has 14 amino acids. Germline V gene data show CDR1 as SNHLY and CDR2 as FYNNEI. V gave up 5 bases and J gave up 2 bases, with 12 bases separating them. This CDR3 reads CASSRTTTQETQYF. DNA of the CDR3: TGTGCCAGCAGTCGGACTACAACACAAGAGACCCAGTACTTC.

The CDR3 sequence is CASSLIAGVGGEQFF. Written as DNA, the CDR3 is TGTGCCAGCAGCTTAATAGCGGGAGTTGGAGGTGAGCAGTTCTTC. This chain uses TRBV7-8 with TRBJ2-1, with 9 positions matching TRBD2. Unmatched junction bases numbered 8, after V lost 2 bases and J lost 9 bases. The CDR3 has 15 amino acids. Germline values: CDR1 SGHVS, CDR2 FQNEAQ.

V gene TRBV9 combines with J gene TRBJ2-5; 9 nucleotides agree with TRBD2. The germline V gene has CDR1 SGDLS and CDR2 YYNGEE. Trimming at V came to 0 bases and at J to 5 bases, leaving 5 bases not matched to a gene. This CDR3 spans 15 amino acids. The CDR3 loop reads CASSVGLAAGETQYF. CDR3 DNA sequence: TGTGCCAGCAGCGTAGGACTAGCGGCGGGGGAGACCCAGTACTTC.

The V call is TRBV4-1, the J call TRBJ2-4, with D possibly being TRBD2 (6 bases). Germline lookup yields CDR1 MGHRA and CDR2 YSYEKL. This CDR3 contains 16 residues. V was cut by 3 bases and J by 0 bases, with 12 bases left in between. CDR3 in DNA: TGCGCCAGCAGCCAGACCTCGGGACTAGCCAAAAACATTCAGTACTTC. Protein sequence: CASSQTSGLAKNIQYF.

This chain joins TRBV4-2 and TRBJ1-1; D remains ambiguous. Deletions cut 1 base from V and 5 bases from J, with 8 bases between. Germline loops: CDR1 LGHNA, CDR2 YNFKEQ. The CDR3 spans 13 residues. DNA of the CDR3: TGTGCCAGCAGCCAAGTATTGGGTACTGAAGCTTTCTTT. Translation: CASSQVLGTEAFF.

This clone was seen only once. This chain uses TRBV4-2 with TRBJ2-3; the match to TRBD2 covers 7 bases. V lost 4 bases, J lost 2 bases, and 9 bases stayed unmatched. CDR1 is LGHNA, CDR2 YNFKEQ, per germline. CDR3 length: 16 residues. CDR3 sequence reads: CASSPGRGDLTDTQYF. As DNA, the CDR3 is TGTGCCAGCAGCCCGGGACGGGGGGACCTCACAGATACGCAGTATTTT.

The chain employs TRBV19 and TRBJ2-6; a weak D match, TRBD1 (6 bases). The CDR3 spans 15 residues. Germline V lookup: CDR1 LNHDA, CDR2 SQIVND (reference sequence). V lost 6 bases and J lost 0, with 9 bases in between. DNA of the CDR3: TGTGCCAGTAGCACGGACAGCTCTGGGGCCAACGTCCTGACTTTC. It yields the protein CASSTDSSGANVLTF.

The rearrangement links TRBV2 to TRBJ2-7; D gene uncertain. This CDR3 region has 13 residues. With 7 bases removed from V and 1 base from J, the gap between germline ends came to 11 bases. Germline V CDR1 and CDR2: SNHLY, FYNNEI. DNA of the CDR3: TGTGCCAGCATCGATGTGGGGTCCTACGAGCAGTACTTC. It is translated as CASIDVGSYEQYF.

This clone was counted once. The chain carries TRBV6-1 and TRBJ1-2; maybe TRBD1 (5 bases). This CDR3 is 17 amino acids long. Germline values: CDR1 MNHNS, CDR2 SASEGT. V dropped 3 bases and J dropped 8 bases, with 25 bases sitting between them. CDR3 sequence: CASSEGRVAMGGEGYTF. The CDR3 nucleotides read TGTGCCAGCAGTGAGGGTCGTGTTGCCATGGGGGGGGAAGGCTACACCTTC.

The V gene is TRBV29-1, the J gene TRBJ1-1; perhaps TRBD1 as D (5 bases). The germline gives CDR1 SQVTM, CDR2 ANQGSEA. Trimming took off 0 bases at V and 2 bases at J, with 7 bases between the two ends. The CDR3 has 13 amino acids. CDR3 bases: TGCAGCGTTGAAGATCAGGGAAACACTGAAGCTTTCTTT. Protein product: CSVEDQGNTEAFF. The full variable domain, in which reference TRBV29-1 and TRBJ1-1 provide the parts outside the CDR3, is SAVISQKPSRDICQRGTSLTIQCQVDSQVTMMFWYRQQPGQSLTLIATANQGSEATYESGFVIDKFPISRPNLTFSTLTVSNMSPEDSSIYLCSVEDQGNTEAFFGQGTRLTVV.

The chain carries TRBV5-6 and TRBJ2-2; no reliable D call. Per the germline V gene, CDR1 is SGHDT and CDR2 is YYEEEE. Trimming shortened V by 3 bases and J by 8 bases, and 17 bases separated the two germline ends. The CDR3 contains 15 residues. The CDR3 loop reads CASSSIDILSGELFF. The CDR3 DNA follows: TGTGCCAGCAGCTCCATAGACATCTTGTCTGGGGAGCTGTTTTTT.

The chain carries TRBV29-1 and TRBJ2-5; D may match TRBD1 or TRBD2 (7 bases each). The germline gives CDR1 SQVTM, CDR2 ANQGSEA. The V end lost 7 bases, the J end lost 5 bases, and 17 bases lay between the germline ends. This CDR3 has 13 amino acids. CDR3 nucleotides: TGCAGCGCCCGACAGGGAGGGAAGGAGACCCAGTACTTC. Encoded protein: CSARQGGKETQYF.

The chain links TRBV5-1 to TRBJ1-1; 10 nucleotides line up with TRBD1. Germline CDR1 is SGHRS and CDR2 is YFSETQ. The length of the CDR3 is 14 residues. V lost 4 bases and J lost 5; bases outside the gene matches: 5. The CDR3 sequence is CASSNGQGGTEAFF. CDR3 DNA sequence: TGCGCCAGCAGCAATGGACAGGGGGGAACTGAAGCTTTCTTT.

The CDR3 nucleotides are TGTGCCAGCAGATCCGGGACAGGGGGTTACCAAGCTTTCTTT. This gives the protein CASRSGTGGYQAFF. The V gene is TRBV6-1, the J gene TRBJ1-1, with 11 bases aligning to TRBD1. Germline assignment: CDR1 MNHNS and CDR2 SASEGT. Unmatched junction bases numbered 9, after V lost 6 bases and J lost 9 bases. The CDR3 is 14 amino acids.

Remarks on this clone: A read error may account for a junction end that differs from germline. Distinct nucleotide sequences in the sample also encode this CDR3. V and J are TRBV5-1 and TRBJ2-5; D is ambiguous. CDR3 length equals 14 residues. Germline CDR1 is SGHRS and CDR2 is YFSETQ. The CDR3 nucleotides are TGCGCCAGCAGCCCTCCAGCCGGGCAAGAGACTCAGTACTTC. Protein sequence: CASSPPAGQETQYF.

Worth noting for this clone: An end of the junction does not agree with germline; a read error may underlie this. This chain joins TRBV2 and TRBJ2-3, with 15 bases identical to TRBD2. The CDR3 spans 18 residues. Germline CDR1 SNHLY, CDR2 FYNNEI. DNA for the CDR3: TGTGCCAGCAGAGAAGGGACTAGCGGGGGGTTAAGCACAGATACGCAGTATTTT. Protein product: CASREGTSGGLSTDTQYF.

This chain joins TRBV4-2 and TRBJ2-7; a possible D gene is TRBD2 (5 bases). The V end lost 4 bases, the J end lost 2 bases, and 12 bases lay between the germline ends. Germline CDR1 and CDR2: LGHNA and YNFKEQ. The CDR3 is made up of 14 amino acids. CDR3 nucleotides: TGTGCCAGCAGCCCCGGTGGGAGAGCCTACGAGCAGTACTTC. Protein product: CASSPGGRAYEQYF.

The chain joins TRBV6-1 to TRBJ1-4, with 7 bases identical to TRBD1. CDR3 length equals 13 residues. The ends lost 7 bases at V and 13 bases at J; junction bases unmatched: 12. Germline V gene lookup returns CDR1 MNHNS and CDR2 SASEGT. The CDR3 DNA reads as TGTGCCAGCATTAGACAGGGAAGCGATGGACTGTTTTTT. Translation gives CASIRQGSDGLFF.

The chain carries TRBV7-9 and TRBJ2-2; 11 bases are shared with TRBD2. The germline gives CDR1 SEHNR, CDR2 FQNEAQ (reference sequence). Trimming removed 4 bases from V and 4 bases from J; junction bases left unmatched: 5. This CDR3 is built from 16 residues. The chain's CDR3 is CASSSLAGVPTGELFF. The DNA for the CDR3 is TGTGCCAGCAGCTCACTAGCGGGAGTCCCCACCGGGGAGCTGTTTTTT.

The V and J genes are TRBV7-9 and TRBJ2-7; 7 positions match TRBD2. The CDR3 is made up of 13 amino acids. Germline lookup yields CDR1 SEHNR and CDR2 FQNEAQ (reference sequence). The junction had 6 bases not matched to a gene; V was cut back by 5 bases and J by 5 bases. CDR3 bases: TGTGCCAGCAGCCGTCTGGGGGGGGACGAGCAGTACTTC. Translation gives CASSRLGGDEQYF.